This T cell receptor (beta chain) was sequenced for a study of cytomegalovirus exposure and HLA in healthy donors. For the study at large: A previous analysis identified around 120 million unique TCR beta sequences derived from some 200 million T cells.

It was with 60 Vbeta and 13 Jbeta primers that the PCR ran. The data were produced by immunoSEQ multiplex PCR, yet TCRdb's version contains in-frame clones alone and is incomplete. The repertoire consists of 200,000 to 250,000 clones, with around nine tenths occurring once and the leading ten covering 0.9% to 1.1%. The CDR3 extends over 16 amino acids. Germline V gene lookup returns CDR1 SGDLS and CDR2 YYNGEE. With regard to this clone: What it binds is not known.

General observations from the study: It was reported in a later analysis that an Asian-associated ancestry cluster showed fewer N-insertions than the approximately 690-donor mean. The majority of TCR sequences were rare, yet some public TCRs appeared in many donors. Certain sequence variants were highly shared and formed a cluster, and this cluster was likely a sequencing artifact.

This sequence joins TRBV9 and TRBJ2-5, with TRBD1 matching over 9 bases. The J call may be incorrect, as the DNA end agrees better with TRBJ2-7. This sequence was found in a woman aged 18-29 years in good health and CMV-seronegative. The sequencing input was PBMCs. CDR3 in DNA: TGTGCCAGCAGCGAGGGCCGGGACAGGGCGTTGGACGAGCAGTACTTC. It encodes CASSEGRDRALDEQYF.